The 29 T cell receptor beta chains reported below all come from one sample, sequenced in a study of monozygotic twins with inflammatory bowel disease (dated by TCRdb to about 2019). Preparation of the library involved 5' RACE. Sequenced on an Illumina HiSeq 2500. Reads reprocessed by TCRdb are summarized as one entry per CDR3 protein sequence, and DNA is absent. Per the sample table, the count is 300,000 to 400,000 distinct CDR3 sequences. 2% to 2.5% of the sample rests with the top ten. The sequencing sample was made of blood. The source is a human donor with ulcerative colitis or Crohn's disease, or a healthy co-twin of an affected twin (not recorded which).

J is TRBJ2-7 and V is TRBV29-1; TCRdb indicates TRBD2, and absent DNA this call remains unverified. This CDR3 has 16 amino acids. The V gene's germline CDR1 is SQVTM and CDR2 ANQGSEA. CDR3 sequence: CSVEDPSLAGGFEQYF.

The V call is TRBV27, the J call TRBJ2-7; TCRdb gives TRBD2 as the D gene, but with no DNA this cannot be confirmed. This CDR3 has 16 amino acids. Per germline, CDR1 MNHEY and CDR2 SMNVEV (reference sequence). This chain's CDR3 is CASSWALSGSPNEQYF.

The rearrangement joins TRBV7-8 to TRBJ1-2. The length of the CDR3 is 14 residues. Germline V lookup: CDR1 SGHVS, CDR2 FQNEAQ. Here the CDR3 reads CASSLAGESYGYTF.

The CDR3 here is CASSILGGVYEQYF. The J gene is TRBJ2-7, the V gene TRBV28; TCRdb selects TRBD1, and the lack of DNA leaves this call unchecked. This CDR3 has 14 amino acids. The germline gives CDR1 MDHEN, CDR2 SYDVKM. Full variable domain (outside the CDR3, taken from reference TRBV28 and TRBJ2-7): DVKVTQSSRYLVKRTGEKVFLECVQDMDHENMFWYRQDPGLGLRLIYFSYDVKMKEKGDIPEGYSVSREKKERFSLILESASTNQTSMYLCASSILGGVYEQYFGPGTRLTVT.

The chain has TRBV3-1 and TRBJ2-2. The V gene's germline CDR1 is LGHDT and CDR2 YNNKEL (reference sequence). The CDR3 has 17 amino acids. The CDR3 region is CASSQLVRGIDTGELFF.

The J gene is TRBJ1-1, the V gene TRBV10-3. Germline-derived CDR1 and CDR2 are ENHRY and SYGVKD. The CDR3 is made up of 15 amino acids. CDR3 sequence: CAISESTQGNTEAFF.

CDR3 sequence reads: CASRGDRAVGEQYF. This sequence joins TRBV12-3 or TRBV12-4 and TRBJ2-7; without DNA, the TCRdb call of TRBD1 cannot be checked. There are 14 residues in the CDR3.

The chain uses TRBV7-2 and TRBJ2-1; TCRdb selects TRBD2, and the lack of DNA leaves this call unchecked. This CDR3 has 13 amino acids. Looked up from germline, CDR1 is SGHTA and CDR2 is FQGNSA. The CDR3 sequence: CASSPDYNNEQFF.

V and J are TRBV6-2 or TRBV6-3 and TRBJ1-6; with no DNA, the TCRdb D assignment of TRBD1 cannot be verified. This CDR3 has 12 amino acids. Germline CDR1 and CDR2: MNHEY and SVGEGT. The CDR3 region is CASSPRGAPLHF.

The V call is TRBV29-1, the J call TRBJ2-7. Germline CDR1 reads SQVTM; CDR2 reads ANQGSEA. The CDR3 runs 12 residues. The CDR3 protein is CSVSQPAGEQYF.

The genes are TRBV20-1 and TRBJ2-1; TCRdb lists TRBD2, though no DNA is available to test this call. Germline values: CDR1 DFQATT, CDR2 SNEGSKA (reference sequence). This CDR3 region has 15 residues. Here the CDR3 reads CSARVSGNIKSEQFF.

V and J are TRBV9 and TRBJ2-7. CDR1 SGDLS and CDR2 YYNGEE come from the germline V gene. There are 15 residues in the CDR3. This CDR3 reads CASSVTSGSLYEQYF.

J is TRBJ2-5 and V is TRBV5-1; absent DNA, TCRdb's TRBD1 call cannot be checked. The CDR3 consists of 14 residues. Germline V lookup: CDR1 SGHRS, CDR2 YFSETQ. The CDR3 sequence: CASSRGTGKETQYF.

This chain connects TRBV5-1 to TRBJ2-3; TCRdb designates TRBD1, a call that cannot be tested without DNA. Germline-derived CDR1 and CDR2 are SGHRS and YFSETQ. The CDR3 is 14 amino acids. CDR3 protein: CASSTGTGTDTQYF. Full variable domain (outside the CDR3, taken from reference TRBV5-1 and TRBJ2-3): KAGVTQTPRYLIKTRGQQVTLSCSPISGHRSVSWYQQTPGQGLQFLFEYFSETQRNKGNFPGRFSGRQFSNSRSEMNVSTLELGDSALYLCASSTGTGTDTQYFGPGTRLTVL.

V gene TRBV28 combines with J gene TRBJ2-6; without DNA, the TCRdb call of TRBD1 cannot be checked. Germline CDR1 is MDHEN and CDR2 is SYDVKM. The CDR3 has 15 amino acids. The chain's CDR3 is CASRTGGTGANVLTF.

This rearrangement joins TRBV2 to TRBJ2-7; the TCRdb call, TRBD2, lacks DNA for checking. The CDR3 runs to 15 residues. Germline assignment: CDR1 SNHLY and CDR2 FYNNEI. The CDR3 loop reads CASSSSGESSYEQYF. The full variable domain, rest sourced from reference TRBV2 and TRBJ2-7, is EPEVTQTPSHQVTQMGQEVILRCVPISNHLYFYWYRQILGQKVEFLVSFYNNEISEKSEIFDDQFSVERPDGSNFTLKIRSTKLEDSAMYFCASSSSGESSYEQYFGPGTRLTVT.

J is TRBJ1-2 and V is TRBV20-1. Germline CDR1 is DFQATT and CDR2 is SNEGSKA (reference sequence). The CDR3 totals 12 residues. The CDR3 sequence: CSASPGLYGYTF.

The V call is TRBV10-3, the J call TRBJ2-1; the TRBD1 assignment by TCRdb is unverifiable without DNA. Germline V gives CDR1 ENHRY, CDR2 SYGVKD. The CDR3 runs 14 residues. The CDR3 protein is CAISAGQGRGEQFF.

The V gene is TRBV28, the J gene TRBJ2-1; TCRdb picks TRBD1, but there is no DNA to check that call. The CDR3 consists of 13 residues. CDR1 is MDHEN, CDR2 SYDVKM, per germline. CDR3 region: CASSSVDRNEQFF.

This chain's CDR3 is CAISDDRVWNTIYF. The V and J genes are TRBV10-3 and TRBJ1-3; TCRdb picks TRBD1, but there is no DNA to check that call. Germline V CDR1 and CDR2: ENHRY, SYGVKD. The CDR3 runs to 14 residues.

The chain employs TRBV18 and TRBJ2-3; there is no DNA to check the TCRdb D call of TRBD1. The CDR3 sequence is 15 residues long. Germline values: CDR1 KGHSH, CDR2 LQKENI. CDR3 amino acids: CASSANPAGENTQYF.

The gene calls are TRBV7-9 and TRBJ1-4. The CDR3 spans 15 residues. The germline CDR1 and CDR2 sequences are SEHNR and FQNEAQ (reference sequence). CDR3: CASSLAVTRGEKLFF. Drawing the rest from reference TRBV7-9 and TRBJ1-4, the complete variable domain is DTGVSQNPRHKITKRGQNVTFRCDPISEHNRLYWYRQTLGQGPEFLTYFQNEAQLEKSRLLSDRFSAERPKGSFSTLEIQRTEQGDSAMYLCASSLAVTRGEKLFFGSGTQLSVL.

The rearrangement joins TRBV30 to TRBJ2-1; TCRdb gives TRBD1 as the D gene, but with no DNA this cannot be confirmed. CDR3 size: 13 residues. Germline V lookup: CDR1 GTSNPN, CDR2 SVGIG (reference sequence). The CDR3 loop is CAWSGGQLREQFF. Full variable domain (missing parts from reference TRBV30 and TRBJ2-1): SQTIHQWPATLVQPVGSPLSLECTVEGTSNPNLYWYRQAAGRGLQLLFYSVGIGQISSEVPQNLSASRPQDRQFILSSKKLLLSDSGFYLCAWSGGQLREQFFGPGTRLTVL.

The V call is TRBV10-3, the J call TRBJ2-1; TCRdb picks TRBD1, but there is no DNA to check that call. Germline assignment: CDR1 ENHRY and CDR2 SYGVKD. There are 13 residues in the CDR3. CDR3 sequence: CAIMGTGGSEQFF.

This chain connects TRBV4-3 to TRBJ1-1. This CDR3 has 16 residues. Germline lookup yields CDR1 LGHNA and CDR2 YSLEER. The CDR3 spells CASSRGGGGRNTEAFF.

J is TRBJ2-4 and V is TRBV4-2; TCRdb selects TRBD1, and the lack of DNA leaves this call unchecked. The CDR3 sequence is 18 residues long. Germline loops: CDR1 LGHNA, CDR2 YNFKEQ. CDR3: CASSQVGERQGPKNIQYF.

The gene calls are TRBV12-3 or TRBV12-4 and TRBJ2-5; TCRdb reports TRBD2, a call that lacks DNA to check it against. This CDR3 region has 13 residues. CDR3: CASSPLARETQYF.

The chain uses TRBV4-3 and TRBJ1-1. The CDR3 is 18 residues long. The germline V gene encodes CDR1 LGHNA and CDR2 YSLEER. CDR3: CASSQVLPNRRGGTEAFF.

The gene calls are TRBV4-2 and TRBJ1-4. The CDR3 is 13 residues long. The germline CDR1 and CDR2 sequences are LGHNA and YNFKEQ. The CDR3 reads CASSQDNYGGQLF.